This T cell receptor beta chain was recorded in a study of blood T cell repertoires in COVID-19. Study-level information: COVID-19 samples, acute and convalescent, were from the United States, Italy and Spain. PBMCs, B-cell-depleted T cells, or T cells provided the cDNA or gDNA that made up the material.

As handled by the study authors: Reference gene primer amplification yielded estimated nucleated cell counts. Profiled with immunoSEQ multiplex PCR; TCRdb holds only in-frame clones, not every one. The V and J calls and the clone size are those of that table, but D and trimming were determined from the DNA. The repertoire includes around 80,000 clones, over 75% of them detected once, and about an eighth sits in the top ten. CDR3 length equals 13 residues. The V and J ends lost 3 bases and 3 bases respectively, with 8 bases between them. The germline gives CDR1 MNHEY, CDR2 SMNVEV (reference sequence).

V usage is TRBV27 and J usage is TRBJ1-2, with D maybe TRBD1 (5 bases). Sequencing input: peripheral blood. This receptor was identified in a man aged 80 or over with acute or convalescent COVID-19. The CDR3 spells CASSFGGDYGYTF. The CDR3 nucleotides read TGTGCCAGCAGTTTTGGAGGGGACTATGGCTACACCTTC.